The present T cell receptor beta chain was sequenced within a study of blood T cell repertoires in COVID-19. The CDR3 has 15 residues. The germline gives CDR1 SGHVS, CDR2 FQNEAQ. V lost 5 bases, J lost 5 bases, and 3 bases stayed unmatched. This clone was picked up one time. Measured with immunoSEQ multiplex PCR; TCRdb has only the in-frame clones, and not every one. Among about 180,000 clones listed, roughly 87% were seen once. The chain is built from TRBV7-8 and TRBJ2-3, with 14 bases lining up with TRBD2. What was sequenced was PBMCs or T cells enriched from blood (not recorded which). The sequence came from a human donor with acute COVID-19. The donor label of this sample is uncertain. CDR3 in DNA: TGTGCCAGCAGCCGGACTAGCGGGGGGATAGATACGCAGTATTTT. This encodes CASSRTSGGIDTQYF.